This T cell receptor (beta chain) was retrieved from a study of blood T cell repertoires in COVID-19. Looked up from germline, CDR1 is GTSNPN and CDR2 is SVGIG (reference sequence). This CDR3 is built from 16 residues. Trimming at V came to 3 bases and at J to 7 bases, leaving 11 bases not matched to a gene. Original processing notes: Using reference gene primer amplification, nucleated cell counts were estimated. Generated by immunoSEQ multiplex PCR, the TCRdb table keeps only in-frame clones and is missing some. V and J calls plus clone size are reproduced from that table; the DNA served to infer D and trimming. The sample lists fewer than 200,000 clones, approximately 86% occurring once. Participants were placed into cohorts based on the clinical history they reported.

The chain couples TRBV30 to TRBJ1-6; 8 bases map to TRBD1. Sequenced: PBMCs or T cells enriched from blood (not recorded which). The clonotype comes from a man between 60 and 70 years old who had recovered from COVID-19. CDR3 in amino acids: CAWREPGGMRNSPLHF. The CDR3 DNA sequence: TGTGCCTGGAGAGAGCCAGGGGGCATGCGGAATTCACCCCTCCACTTT. Together with reference TRBV30 and TRBJ1-6, the CDR3 gives the full variable domain: SQTIHQWPATLVQPVGSPLSLECTVEGTSNPNLYWYRQAAGRGLQLLFYSVGIGQISSEVPQNLSASRPQDRQFILSSKKLLLSDSGFYLCAWREPGGMRNSPLHFGNGTRLTVT.